The entry below gives a single T cell receptor beta chain sequence along with its context. As yet, its antigen is unknown. Individuals with alopecia areata gave both lesional scalp punch biopsies and peripheral blood for collection. Investigators isolated RNA and reverse transcribed it into cDNA to act as the sequencing template. Method: immunoSEQ multiplex PCR; TCRdb's copy keeps in-frame clones and lacks some. Of roughly 250,000 clones detected, approximately 61% appear once; the ten largest clones hold 1% to 1.5%. V gave up 9 bases and J gave up 1 base; unmatched junction bases: 7. This CDR3 comprises 15 residues. Germline values: CDR1 SNHLY, CDR2 FYNNEI. The sample originates from a study of CD8+ T cells in alopecia areata. Study findings and constraints: Scalp lesions, especially in alopecia totalis/universalis, had higher clonality than normal scalp. Among the cells sequenced in scalp samples are also the resident alphabeta T cells of normal skin.

The genes are TRBV2 and TRBJ1-5; 9 nucleotides align to TRBD1. Material: CD4+ T cells sorted from blood, obtained at week 0. The sequence came from a human donor with alopecia areata. The CDR3 bases are TGTGCCAGTACAGGGGGCGATAGGAGCAATCAGCCCCAGCATTTT. Its translation is CASTGGDRSNQPQHF. Full variable domain (rest looked up from reference TRBV2 and TRBJ1-5): EPEVTQTPSHQVTQMGQEVILRCVPISNHLYFYWYRQILGQKVEFLVSFYNNEISEKSEIFDDQFSVERPDGSNFTLKIRSTKLEDSAMYFCASTGGDRSNQPQHFGDGTRLSIL.